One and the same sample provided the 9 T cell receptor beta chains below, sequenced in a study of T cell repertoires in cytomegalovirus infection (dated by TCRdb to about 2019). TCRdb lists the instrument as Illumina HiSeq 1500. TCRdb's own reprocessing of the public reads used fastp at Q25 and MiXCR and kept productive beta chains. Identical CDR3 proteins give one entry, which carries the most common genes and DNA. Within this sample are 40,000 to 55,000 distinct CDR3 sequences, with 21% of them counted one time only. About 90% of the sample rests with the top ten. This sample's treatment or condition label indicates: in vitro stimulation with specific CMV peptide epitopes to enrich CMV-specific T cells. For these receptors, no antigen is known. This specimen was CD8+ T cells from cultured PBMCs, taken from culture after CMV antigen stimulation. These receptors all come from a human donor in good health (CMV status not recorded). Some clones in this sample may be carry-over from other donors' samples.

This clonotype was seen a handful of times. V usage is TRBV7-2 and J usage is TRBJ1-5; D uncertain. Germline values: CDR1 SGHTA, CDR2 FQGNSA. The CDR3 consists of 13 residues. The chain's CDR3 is CATGLGGNQPQHF. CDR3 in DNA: TGTGCAACCGGGCTTGGGGGCAATCAGCCCCAGCATTTT. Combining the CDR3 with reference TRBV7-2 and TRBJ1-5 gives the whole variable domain GAGVSQSPSNKVTEKGKDVELRCDPISGHTALYWYRQSLGQGLEFLIYFQGNSAPDKSGLPSDRFSAERTGGSVSTLTIQRTQQEDSAVYLCATGLGGNQPQHFGDGTRLSIL.

The CDR3 sequence is CASSLEGRDTGELFF. The CDR3 DNA reads as TGTGCCAGCAGCTTGGAGGGCAGGGACACCGGGGAGCTGTTTTTT. The chain combines TRBV5-6 with TRBJ2-2; possible D gene TRBD1, 5 bases. Germline V lookup: CDR1 SGHDT, CDR2 YYEEEE. V was clipped by 0 bases and J by 3 bases, with 9 bases between them. This CDR3 is built from 15 residues.

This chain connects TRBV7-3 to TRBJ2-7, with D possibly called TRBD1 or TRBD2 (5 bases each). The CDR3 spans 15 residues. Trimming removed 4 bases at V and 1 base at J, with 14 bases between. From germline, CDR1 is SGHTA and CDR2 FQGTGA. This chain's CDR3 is CASSSFRDESYEQYF. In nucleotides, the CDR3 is TGTGCCAGCAGCTCTTTTCGGGACGAATCCTACGAGCAGTACTTC.

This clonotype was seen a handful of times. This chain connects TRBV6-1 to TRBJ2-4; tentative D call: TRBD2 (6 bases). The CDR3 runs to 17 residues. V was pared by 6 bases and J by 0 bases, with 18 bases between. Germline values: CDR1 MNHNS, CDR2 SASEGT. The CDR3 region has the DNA TGTGCCAGCAGCCGCTGTAGGAGGGCCTCAGCCAAAAACATTCAGTACTTC. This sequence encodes CASSRCRRASAKNIQYF.

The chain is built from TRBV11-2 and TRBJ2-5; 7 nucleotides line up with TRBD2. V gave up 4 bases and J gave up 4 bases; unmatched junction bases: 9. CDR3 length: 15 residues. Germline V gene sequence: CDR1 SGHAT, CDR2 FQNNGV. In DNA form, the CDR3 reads TGTGCCAGCAGCTCCCTAAGATCGGGGGGAGAGACCCAGTACTTC. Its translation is CASSSLRSGGETQYF.

The CDR3 here is CASSRRGQGPEAFF. The CDR3 bases are TGTGCCAGCAGTCGGAGGGGGCAAGGGCCTGAAGCTTTCTTT. This rearrangement joins TRBV6-2 or TRBV6-3 to TRBJ1-1, with 7 bases fitting TRBD1. After removal of 5 bases from V and 6 bases from J, the junction contained 9 bases not matched to a gene. Germline lookup yields CDR1 MNHEY and CDR2 SVGEGT. The CDR3 runs 14 residues.

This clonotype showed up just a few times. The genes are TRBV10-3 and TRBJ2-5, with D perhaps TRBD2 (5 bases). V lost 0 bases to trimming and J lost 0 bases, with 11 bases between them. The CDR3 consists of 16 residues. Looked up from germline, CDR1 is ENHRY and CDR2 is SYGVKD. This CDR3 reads CAISESWTGNQETQYF. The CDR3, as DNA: TGTGCCATCAGTGAGTCTTGGACGGGAAACCAAGAGACCCAGTACTTC.

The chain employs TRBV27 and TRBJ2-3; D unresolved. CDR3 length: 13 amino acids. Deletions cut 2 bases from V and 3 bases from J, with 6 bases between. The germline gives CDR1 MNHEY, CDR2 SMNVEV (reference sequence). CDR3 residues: CASSLRVTDTQYF. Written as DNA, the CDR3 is TGTGCCAGCAGTTTAAGGGTGACAGATACGCAGTATTTT.

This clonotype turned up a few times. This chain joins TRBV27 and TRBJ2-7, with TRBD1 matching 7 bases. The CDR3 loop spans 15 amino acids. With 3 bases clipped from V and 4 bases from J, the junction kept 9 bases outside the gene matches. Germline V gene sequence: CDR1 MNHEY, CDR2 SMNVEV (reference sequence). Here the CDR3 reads CASSFVDRANYEQYF. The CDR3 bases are TGTGCCAGCAGTTTCGTCGACAGGGCGAATTACGAGCAGTACTTC.